One and the same sample provided the 32 T cell receptor beta chains below, sequenced in a study of CD8 T cell repertoires and HIV-1 epitope variants. Only in-frame clones appear in the TCRdb table, and some are missing; sequencing was by immunoSEQ multiplex PCR. The sample has over 90,000 clones, around 75% seen once. The sample comprised uncultured baseline CD8+ T cells from peripheral blood mononuclear cells (PBMCs). These receptors originate from a male donor with HIV.

This clone was seen only once. CDR3 sequence reads: CASSLRAGPSYEQYF. CDR3 DNA: TGTGCCAGCAGTTTACGAGCGGGACCGTCCTACGAGCAGTACTTC. V and J are TRBV27 and TRBJ2-7; 7 bases agree with TRBD2. V trimming: 2 bases; J trimming: 1 base; junction bases outside the gene matches: 5. Germline CDR1 is MNHEY and CDR2 is SMNVEV (reference sequence). This CDR3 is built from 15 residues.

The V gene is TRBV5-1, the J gene TRBJ2-1; 10 bases match TRBD1. The CDR3 runs 16 residues. Trimming cost V 3 bases and J 4 bases; bases outside gene matches: 7. The germline CDR1 and CDR2 sequences are SGHRS and YFSETQ. Written as DNA, the CDR3 is TGCGCCAGCAGCTCTAGACAGGGGGCGGGATACAATGAGCAGTTCTTC. Residues: CASSSRQGAGYNEQFF.

V usage is TRBV7-2 and J usage is TRBJ2-7, with TRBD2 matching 9 bases. From germline, CDR1 is SGHTA and CDR2 FQGNSA. CDR3 length equals 15 residues. The trim removed 3 bases at V and 2 bases at J, leaving 5 bases unmatched. The CDR3 reads CASSFGGRAPYEQYF. DNA of the CDR3: TGTGCCAGCAGCTTCGGCGGGAGGGCCCCCTACGAGCAGTACTTC.

Notes on this clone: One end of the junction does not line up with germline, which may come from a read error. J is TRBJ1-6 and V is TRBV4-1; no clear D. This CDR3 contains 14 residues. From germline, CDR1 is MGHRA and CDR2 YSYEKL. In nucleotides, the CDR3 is TGCGCCAGCAGCCAAGACGTGGATGGGCCCTCAGCAGCCTTT. Protein: CASSQDVDGPSAAF.

The chain uses TRBV5-1 and TRBJ2-7, with TRBD1 matching 8 bases. J lost 3 bases, V lost 0 bases, and 5 bases had no gene match. In germline, CDR1 is SGHRS, CDR2 YFSETQ. CDR3 size: 15 residues. CDR3 sequence: CASSLGGTGGYEQYF. CDR3 DNA sequence: TGCGCCAGCAGCTTGGGCGGGACAGGAGGCTACGAGCAGTACTTC.

The chain carries TRBV19 and TRBJ2-6; unclear D gene. With 7 bases removed from V and 0 bases from J, the gap between germline ends came to 10 bases. This CDR3 region has 15 residues. Germline lookup yields CDR1 LNHDA and CDR2 SQIVND (reference sequence). The CDR3 spells CASNPSGSGANVLTF. Written as DNA, the CDR3 is TGTGCCAGTAACCCCTCGGGCTCTGGGGCCAACGTCCTGACTTTC.

This clone has more than one count but fewer than ten. The CDR3, as DNA: TGTGCCAGCACCTCCCTTCAACAGGGTAAAGGATCACCCCTCCACTTT. It yields the protein CASTSLQQGKGSPLHF. This rearrangement joins TRBV5-6 to TRBJ1-6, with a possible D match to TRBD1 (6 bases). V was clipped by 6 bases and J by 10 bases, with 23 bases between them. The germline V gene has CDR1 SGHDT and CDR2 YYEEEE. There are 16 residues in the CDR3.

V gene TRBV2 combines with J gene TRBJ1-4; a weak D match, TRBD1 (6 bases). Looked up from germline, CDR1 is SNHLY and CDR2 is FYNNEI. The CDR3 runs to 14 residues. V lost 6 bases to trimming and J lost 8 bases, with 16 bases between them. CDR3 nucleotides: TGTGCCAGCAGATTACAGGGTGCGGAGGAAAAACTGTTTTTT. This translates into CASRLQGAEEKLFF.

The rearrangement links TRBV5-6 to TRBJ2-7; 13 bases align to TRBD2. This CDR3 has 18 residues. Germline V CDR1 and CDR2: SGHDT, YYEEEE. With 2 bases clipped from V and 0 bases from J, the junction kept 8 bases outside the gene matches. In DNA, the CDR3 is TGTGCCAGCAGCTTCACAAGACTAGCGGGGGGTGTCTCCTACGAGCAGTACTTC. It translates to CASSFTRLAGGVSYEQYF. Full variable domain (remainder filled in from reference TRBV5-6 and TRBJ2-7): DAGVTQSPTHLIKTRGQQVTLRCSPKSGHDTVSWYQQALGQGPQFIFQYYEEEERQRGNFPDRFSGHQFPNYSSELNVNALLLGDSALYLCASSFTRLAGGVSYEQYFGPGTRLTVT.

The gene calls are TRBV5-4 and TRBJ2-3; 12 bases match TRBD2. The length of the CDR3 is 17 residues. CDR1 is SGHNT and CDR2 is YYREEE in the germline V gene (reference sequence). J gave up 1 base and V 3 bases, and 6 bases lay outside the gene matches. The CDR3 protein is CASSSGLAGIRTDTQYF. CDR3 sequence (DNA): TGTGCCAGCAGCTCCGGACTAGCGGGGATCCGCACAGATACGCAGTATTTT.

V and J are TRBV21-1 and TRBJ2-3; TRBD2, as called in the table, went unchecked against the DNA. TRBV21-1 is labeled a pseudogene. The CDR3 sequence is 16 residues long. CDR3 loop: CASSKDPAGNTDTQYF. The CDR3 DNA is TGTGCCAGCAGCAAAGATCCAGCGGGGAACACAGATACGCAGTATTTT.

Only a few counts were recorded for this clone. This chain links TRBV6-5 with TRBJ1-2; D possibly corresponds to TRBD1 (5 bases). This CDR3 comprises 14 residues. The germline CDR1 and CDR2 sequences are MNHEY and SVGAGI. V lost 0 bases to trimming and J lost 8 bases, with 13 bases between them. The CDR3 sequence: CASSYSPEGVGYTF. CDR3 coding DNA: TGTGCCAGCAGTTACTCGCCTGAAGGGGTAGGCTACACCTTC.

The gene calls are TRBV5-4 and TRBJ2-1, with TRBD2 identical over 13 bases. Losses at the gene ends were 4 bases for V and 3 bases for J; bases not matched to a gene: 4. CDR1 and CDR2 (germline): SGHNT, YYREEE (reference sequence). The CDR3 is made up of 16 amino acids. The CDR3, as DNA: TGTGCCAGCAGCCCCGGACTAGCGGGAGTCTACAATGAGCAGTTCTTC. It translates to CASSPGLAGVYNEQFF.

This clone showed up just once. The chain employs TRBV6-1 and TRBJ2-7; D possibly corresponds to TRBD2 (6 bases). Germline assignment: CDR1 MNHNS and CDR2 SASEGT. Trimming stripped 10 bases from V and 4 bases from J, with 17 bases between. This CDR3 is 13 amino acids long. The CDR3 loop reads CATIPGGVYEQYF. The CDR3 DNA sequence: TGTGCCACCATTCCCGGAGGGGTGTACGAGCAGTACTTC.

This chain uses TRBV29-1 with TRBJ1-1; D may be TRBD1 (5 bases). Trimming cost V 3 bases and J 5 bases, with 10 bases left between them. Germline lookup yields CDR1 SQVTM and CDR2 ANQGSEA. This CDR3 has 12 amino acids. The CDR3 nucleotides read TGCAGCGTTGAGGTGGGGGGGACTGAAGCTTTCTTT. The encoded protein is CSVEVGGTEAFF.

The chain joins TRBV2 to TRBJ2-3, with D maybe TRBD2 (6 bases). The CDR3 has 15 residues. Germline V gene data show CDR1 as SNHLY and CDR2 as FYNNEI. Trimming cost V 1 base and J 3 bases, with 11 bases left between them. The CDR3 region is CASSEGASVTDTQYF. In DNA, the CDR3 is TGTGCCAGCAGTGAAGGGGCTAGCGTGACAGATACGCAGTATTTT.

This clone was found once. The chain employs TRBV27 and TRBJ1-3; a possible D gene is TRBD1 (5 bases). The germline V and J ends were trimmed by 3 bases and 2 bases, with 8 bases remaining between them. The CDR3 runs to 14 residues. Germline V gene lookup returns CDR1 MNHEY and CDR2 SMNVEV (reference sequence). For the CDR3, the DNA is TGTGCCAGCAGTTTGCAGGGCCCTGGAAACACCATATATTTT. It is translated as CASSLQGPGNTIYF.

The chain joins TRBV29-1 to TRBJ2-7; D gene ambiguous. Germline V gene sequence: CDR1 SQVTM, CDR2 ANQGSEA. The CDR3 extends over 12 amino acids. The ends were cut back, 5 bases at V and 3 bases at J, with 11 bases in the middle. CDR3 amino acids: CSVKSTLYEQYF. In DNA, the CDR3 is TGCAGCGTTAAGAGTACCCTCTACGAGCAGTACTTC.

V and J are TRBV30 and TRBJ1-1, with 7 nucleotides matching TRBD1. The CDR3 consists of 17 residues. Germline V gene data show CDR1 as GTSNPN and CDR2 as SVGIG (reference sequence). Trimming took 4 bases from V and 0 from J; bases not matched to a gene: 14. DNA of the CDR3: TGTGCCTGGACAGGCTGGATCCCGGGACAGCTGAACACTGAAGCTTTCTTT. This translates into CAWTGWIPGQLNTEAFF.

This clone was observed at least ten times. The J gene is TRBJ2-1, the V gene TRBV9, with 8 bases matching TRBD2. After removal of 4 bases from V and 10 bases from J, the junction contained 13 bases not matched to a gene. The CDR3 has 15 residues. CDR1 is SGDLS, CDR2 YYNGEE, per germline. CDR3 sequence: CASSRVGVAGNEQFF. In DNA, the CDR3 is TGTGCCAGCAGCCGAGTGGGGGTAGCGGGGAACGAGCAGTTCTTC.

Turning to this clone: This sample also contains other DNA sequences that code for the same CDR3. This chain connects TRBV5-8 to TRBJ1-2, with 10 bases that match TRBD1. J gave up 4 bases and V 5 bases, and 8 bases lay outside the gene matches. The CDR3 length is 15 residues. Germline CDR1 is SGHTS and CDR2 is YDEGEE. In DNA, the CDR3 is TGTGCCAGCAGTTTGACAGGGGGCGGATCCTATGGCTACACCTTC. This gives the protein CASSLTGGGSYGYTF. Looking up the rest from reference TRBV5-8 and TRBJ1-2 gives the full variable domain: EAGVTQSPTHLIKTRGQQATLRCSPISGHTSVYWYQQALGLGLQFLLWYDEGEERNRGNFPPRFSGRQFPNYSSELNVNALELEDSALYLCASSLTGGGSYGYTFGSGTRLTVV.

The genes are TRBV5-4 and TRBJ2-1; TRBD1 is a possible D gene (5 bases). Germline CDR1 and CDR2: SGHNT and YYREEE (reference sequence). The V and J ends lost 3 bases and 9 bases respectively, with 13 bases between them. This CDR3 has 13 amino acids. The CDR3 region is CASSYQGPGEQFF. Here the CDR3 DNA reads TGTGCCAGCAGCTACCAGGGCCCGGGTGAGCAGTTCTTC.

V gene TRBV30 combines with J gene TRBJ1-1; perhaps TRBD1 as D (5 bases). V was trimmed by 0 bases and J by 11 bases, leaving 19 bases between them. Per the germline V gene, CDR1 is GTSNPN and CDR2 is SVGIG (reference sequence). The length of the CDR3 is 14 residues. The CDR3: CAWSVLGEVMYAFF. Written as DNA, the CDR3 is TGTGCCTGGAGTGTATTAGGGGAAGTTATGTATGCTTTCTTT.

V gene TRBV9 combines with J gene TRBJ2-5; TRBD2 agrees at 13 bases. This CDR3 contains 16 residues. Germline CDR1 SGDLS, CDR2 YYNGEE. V shed 3 bases and J 2 bases; nucleotides not matched to a gene: 4. DNA of the CDR3: TGTGCCAGCAGCGCGCCGGGACTAGCGGGGCAAGAGACCCAGTACTTC. It yields the protein CASSAPGLAGQETQYF.

This clone showed up just a few times. The chain combines TRBV28 with TRBJ2-3; the D gene is possibly TRBD1 (6 bases). This CDR3 comprises 16 residues. CDR1 MDHEN and CDR2 SYDVKM come from the germline V gene. V was pared by 4 bases and J by 2 bases, with 16 bases between. CDR3 bases: TGTGCCAGCAGTTATGCCGCACAGGGAACCACAGATACGCAGTATTTT. Translation gives CASSYAAQGTTDTQYF.

This sequence joins TRBV27 and TRBJ1-5; 10 nucleotides match TRBD1. The CDR3 consists of 17 residues. The junction had 4 bases not matched to a gene; V was cut back by 0 bases and J by 2 bases. Germline CDR1 reads MNHEY; CDR2 reads SMNVEV (reference sequence). In nucleotides, the CDR3 is TGTGCCAGCAGTTTATCAAGACAGGGGGCAGGCAATCAGCCCCAGCATTTT. Translating gives CASSLSRQGAGNQPQHF.

The chain carries TRBV9 and TRBJ2-1; 8 bases match TRBD2. The V gene end was trimmed by 0 bases and the J gene end by 4 bases; junction bases not matched to a gene: 18. Germline V lookup: CDR1 SGDLS, CDR2 YYNGEE. The CDR3 extends over 20 amino acids. CDR3 protein: CASSVAGVKAGGLQYNEQFF. The CDR3 DNA sequence: TGTGCCAGCAGCGTAGCAGGGGTTAAGGCGGGAGGCCTCCAGTACAATGAGCAGTTCTTC.

This clone was detected only a few times. J is TRBJ2-5 and V is TRBV5-6; TRBD2 agrees at 11 bases. The ends lost 5 bases at V and 1 base at J; junction bases unmatched: 7. CDR3 length equals 16 residues. Germline CDR1 is SGHDT and CDR2 is YYEEEE. Written as DNA, the CDR3 is TGTGCCAGCAGTCCTCTAGCGGGGGGCCGCCAAGAGACCCAGTACTTC. This encodes CASSPLAGGRQETQYF. The full variable domain, in which reference TRBV5-6 and TRBJ2-5 provide the parts outside the CDR3, is DAGVTQSPTHLIKTRGQQVTLRCSPKSGHDTVSWYQQALGQGPQFIFQYYEEEERQRGNFPDRFSGHQFPNYSSELNVNALLLGDSALYLCASSPLAGGRQETQYFGPGTRLLVL.

The chain couples TRBV5-1 to TRBJ2-1; 10 bases are a match to TRBD2. This CDR3 has 15 residues. Losses at the gene ends were 4 bases for V and 5 bases for J; bases not matched to a gene: 6. The germline V gene has CDR1 SGHRS and CDR2 YFSETQ. The CDR3 protein is CASSAGLAADNEQFF. The CDR3 DNA follows: TGCGCCAGCAGCGCAGGACTAGCGGCAGACAATGAGCAGTTCTTC.

The rearrangement uses TRBV5-8 and TRBJ1-1; maybe TRBD1 (6 bases). The CDR3 spans 13 residues. Trimming stripped 5 bases from V and 1 base from J, with 9 bases between. Germline lookup yields CDR1 SGHTS and CDR2 YDEGEE. Here the CDR3 reads CASSLTGNTEAFF. The CDR3 bases are TGTGCCAGCAGTCTGACAGGGAACACTGAAGCTTTCTTT.

This clone came up a few times. The V gene is TRBV2, the J gene TRBJ1-2, with 7 nucleotides matching TRBD1. After removal of 4 bases from V and 6 bases from J, the junction contained 8 bases not matched to a gene. Per germline, CDR1 SNHLY and CDR2 FYNNEI. This CDR3 is 14 amino acids long. The CDR3 nucleotides read TGTGCCAGCAGTGGACAGGGCGGGCGCGATGGCTACACCTTC. Protein: CASSGQGGRDGYTF. Drawing the rest from reference TRBV2 and TRBJ1-2, the complete variable domain is EPEVTQTPSHQVTQMGQEVILRCVPISNHLYFYWYRQILGQKVEFLVSFYNNEISEKSEIFDDQFSVERPDGSNFTLKIRSTKLEDSAMYFCASSGQGGRDGYTFGSGTRLTVV.

V and J are TRBV5-1 and TRBJ1-3; D unclear. CDR1 SGHRS and CDR2 YFSETQ come from the germline V gene. Trimming stripped 1 base from V and 0 bases from J, with 8 bases between. This CDR3 has 15 residues. The CDR3 loop is CASSLTRNSGNTIYF. For the CDR3, the DNA is TGCGCCAGCAGCTTGACGAGGAACTCTGGAAACACCATATATTTT.